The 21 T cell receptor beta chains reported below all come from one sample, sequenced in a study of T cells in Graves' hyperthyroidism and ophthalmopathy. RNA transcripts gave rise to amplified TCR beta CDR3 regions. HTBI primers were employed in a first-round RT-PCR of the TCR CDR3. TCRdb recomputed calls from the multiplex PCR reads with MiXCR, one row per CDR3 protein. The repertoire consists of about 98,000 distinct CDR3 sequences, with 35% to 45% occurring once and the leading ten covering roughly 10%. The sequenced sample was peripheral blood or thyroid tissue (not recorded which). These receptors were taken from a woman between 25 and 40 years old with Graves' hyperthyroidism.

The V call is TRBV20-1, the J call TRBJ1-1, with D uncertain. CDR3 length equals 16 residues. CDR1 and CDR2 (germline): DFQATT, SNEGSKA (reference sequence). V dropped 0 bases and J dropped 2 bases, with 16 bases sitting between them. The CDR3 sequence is CSARDPYEDENTEAFF. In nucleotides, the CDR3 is TGCAGTGCTAGAGACCCCTACGAAGACGAAAACACTGAAGCTTTCTTT.

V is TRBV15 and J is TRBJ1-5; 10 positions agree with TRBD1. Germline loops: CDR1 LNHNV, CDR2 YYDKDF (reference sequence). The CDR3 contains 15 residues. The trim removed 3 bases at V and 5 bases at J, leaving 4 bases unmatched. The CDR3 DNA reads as TGTGCCACCAGCAGTCTAGACAGGGGGCATCAGCCCCAGCATTTT. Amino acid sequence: CATSSLDRGHQPQHF.

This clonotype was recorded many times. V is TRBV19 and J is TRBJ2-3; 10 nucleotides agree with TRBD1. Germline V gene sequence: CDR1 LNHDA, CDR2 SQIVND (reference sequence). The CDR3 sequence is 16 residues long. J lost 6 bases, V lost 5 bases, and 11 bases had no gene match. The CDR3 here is CASSRDRGTDGDTQYF. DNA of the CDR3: TGTGCCAGTAGTCGGGACAGGGGAACGGATGGGGATACGCAGTATTTT.

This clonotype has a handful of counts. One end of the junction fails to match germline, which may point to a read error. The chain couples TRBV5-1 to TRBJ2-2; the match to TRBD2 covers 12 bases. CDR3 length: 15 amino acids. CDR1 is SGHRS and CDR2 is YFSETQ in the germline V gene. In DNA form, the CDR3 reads TGTGCTAGCAGCCTAGCGGGAGGGGGCACCGGGGAGCTGTTTTTT. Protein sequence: CASSLAGGGTGELFF. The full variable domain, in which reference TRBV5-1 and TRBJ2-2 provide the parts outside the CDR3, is KAGVTQTPRYLIKTRGQQVTLSCSPISGHRSVSWYQQTPGQGLQFLFEYFSETQRNKGNFPGRFSGRQFSNSRSEMNVSTLELGDSALYLCASSLAGGGTGELFFGEGSRLTVL.

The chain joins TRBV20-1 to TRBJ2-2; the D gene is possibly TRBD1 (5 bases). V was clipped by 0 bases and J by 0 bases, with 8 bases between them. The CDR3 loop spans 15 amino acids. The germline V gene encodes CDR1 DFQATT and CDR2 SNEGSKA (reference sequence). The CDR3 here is CSARDRRANTGELFF. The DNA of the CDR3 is TGCAGTGCTAGAGATCGCAGGGCGAACACCGGGGAGCTGTTTTTT.

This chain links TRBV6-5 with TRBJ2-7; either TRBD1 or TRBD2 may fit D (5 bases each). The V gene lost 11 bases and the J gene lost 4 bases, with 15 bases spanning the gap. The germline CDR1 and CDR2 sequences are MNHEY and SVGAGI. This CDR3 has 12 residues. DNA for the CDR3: TGTGCCCGCCCGGGACCAAAATACGAGCAGTACTTC. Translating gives CARPGPKYEQYF.

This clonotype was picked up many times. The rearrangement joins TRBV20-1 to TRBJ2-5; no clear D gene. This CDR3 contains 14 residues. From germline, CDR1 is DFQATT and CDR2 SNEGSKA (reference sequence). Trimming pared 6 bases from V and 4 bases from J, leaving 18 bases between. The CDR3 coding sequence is TGCAGTGCAAATGACCCGATTGGTCGAGAGACCCAGTACTTC. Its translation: CSANDPIGRETQYF.

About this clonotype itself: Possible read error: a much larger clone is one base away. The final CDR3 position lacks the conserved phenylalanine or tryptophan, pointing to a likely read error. The CDR3 here is CSAVPTGRYNSPLHL. The CDR3 nucleotides are TGCAGTGCTGTCCCGACGGGCCGTTATAATTCACCCCTCCACCTT. The chain employs TRBV20-1 and TRBJ1-6; D call uncertain. This CDR3 comprises 15 residues. The germline V gene has CDR1 DFQATT and CDR2 SNEGSKA (reference sequence). V lost 5 bases and J lost 4, with 15 bases in between.

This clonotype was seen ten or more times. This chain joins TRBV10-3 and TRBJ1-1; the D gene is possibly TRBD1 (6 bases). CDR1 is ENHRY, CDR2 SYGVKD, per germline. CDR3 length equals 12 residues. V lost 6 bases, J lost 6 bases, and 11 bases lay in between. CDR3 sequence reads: CAISFDRSEAFF. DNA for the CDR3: TGTGCCATCAGCTTCGACAGGTCTGAAGCTTTCTTT.

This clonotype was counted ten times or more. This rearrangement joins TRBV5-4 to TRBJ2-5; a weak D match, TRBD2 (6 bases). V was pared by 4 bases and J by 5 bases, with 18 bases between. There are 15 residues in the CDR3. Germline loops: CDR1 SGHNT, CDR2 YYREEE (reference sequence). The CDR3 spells CASSASGLREETQYF. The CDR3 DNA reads TGTGCCAGCAGCGCCTCGGGACTTCGGGAGGAGACCCAGTACTTC. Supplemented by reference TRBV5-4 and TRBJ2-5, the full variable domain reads ETGVTQSPTHLIKTRGQQVTLRCSSQSGHNTVSWYQQALGQGPQFIFQYYREEENGRGNFPPRFSGLQFPNYSSELNVNALELDDSALYLCASSASGLREETQYFGPGTRLLVL.

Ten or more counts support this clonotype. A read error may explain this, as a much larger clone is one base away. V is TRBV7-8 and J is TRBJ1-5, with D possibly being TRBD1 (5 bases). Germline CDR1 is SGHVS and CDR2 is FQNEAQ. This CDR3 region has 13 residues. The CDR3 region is CASSLGRDQPRHF. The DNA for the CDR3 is TGTGCCAGCAGCTTGGGCAGGGATCAGCCCCGGCATTTT.

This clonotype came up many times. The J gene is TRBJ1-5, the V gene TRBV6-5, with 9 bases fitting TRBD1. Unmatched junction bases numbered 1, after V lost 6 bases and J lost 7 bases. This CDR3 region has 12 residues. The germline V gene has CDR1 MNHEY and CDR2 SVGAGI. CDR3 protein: CASRTGGQPQHF. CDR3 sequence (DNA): TGTGCCAGCAGGACAGGGGGACAGCCCCAGCATTTT.

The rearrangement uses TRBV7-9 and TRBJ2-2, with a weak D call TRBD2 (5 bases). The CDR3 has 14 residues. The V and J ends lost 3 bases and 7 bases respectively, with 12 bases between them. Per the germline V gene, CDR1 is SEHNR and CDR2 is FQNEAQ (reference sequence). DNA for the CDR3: TGTGCCAGCAGCTTGACCTCGGGGATCGGGGAGCTGTTTTTT. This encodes CASSLTSGIGELFF.

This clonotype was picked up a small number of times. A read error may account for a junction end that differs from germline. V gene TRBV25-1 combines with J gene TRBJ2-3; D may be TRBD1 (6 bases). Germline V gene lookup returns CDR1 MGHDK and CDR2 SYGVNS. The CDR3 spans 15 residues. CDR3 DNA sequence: TGTGCCAGCGGTGAAGCAGGGGCGGCGACAGATACGCAGTATTTT. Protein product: CASGEAGAATDTQYF.

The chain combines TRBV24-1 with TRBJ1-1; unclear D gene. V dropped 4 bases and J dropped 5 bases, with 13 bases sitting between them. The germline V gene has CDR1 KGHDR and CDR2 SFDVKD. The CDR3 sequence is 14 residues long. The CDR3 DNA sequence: TGTGCCACCAGTGACCCCTTACTAGGGACTGAAGCTTTCTTT. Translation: CATSDPLLGTEAFF.

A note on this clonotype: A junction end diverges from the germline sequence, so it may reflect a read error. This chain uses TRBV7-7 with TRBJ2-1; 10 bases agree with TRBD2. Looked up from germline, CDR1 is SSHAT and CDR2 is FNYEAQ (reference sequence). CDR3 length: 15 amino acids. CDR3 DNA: TGTGCTAGCAGTCCGGGACTAGCGCTCCCCAATGAGCAGTTCTTC. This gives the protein CASSPGLALPNEQFF.

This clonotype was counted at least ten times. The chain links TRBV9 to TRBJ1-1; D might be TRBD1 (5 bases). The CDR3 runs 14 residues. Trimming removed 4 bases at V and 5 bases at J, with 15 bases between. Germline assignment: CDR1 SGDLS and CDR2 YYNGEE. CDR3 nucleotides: TGTGCCAGCAGCCCGCAGAGGGGAGGGACTGAAGCTTTCTTT. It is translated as CASSPQRGGTEAFF.

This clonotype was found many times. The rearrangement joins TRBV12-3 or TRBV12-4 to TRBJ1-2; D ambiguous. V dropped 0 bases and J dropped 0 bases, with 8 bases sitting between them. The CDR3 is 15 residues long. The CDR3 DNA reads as TGTGCCAGCAGTTTAGCGGGAGGGCCTAACTATGGCTACACCTTC. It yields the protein CASSLAGGPNYGYTF.

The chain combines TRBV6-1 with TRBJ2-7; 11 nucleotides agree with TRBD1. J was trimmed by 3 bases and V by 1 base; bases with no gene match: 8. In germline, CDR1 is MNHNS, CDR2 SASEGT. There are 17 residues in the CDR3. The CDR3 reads CASSEGGRDRGIYEQYF. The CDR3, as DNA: TGTGCCAGCAGTGAAGGTGGTAGGGACAGGGGGATCTACGAGCAGTACTTC.

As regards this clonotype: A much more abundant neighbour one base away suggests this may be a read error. The CDR3 reads CASRSGLAAPTDTLYF. In DNA, the CDR3 is TGTGCCAGCAGATCCGGACTAGCTGCTCCCACAGATACGCTGTATTTT. The chain employs TRBV12-3 or TRBV12-4 and TRBJ2-3; 8 bases fit TRBD2. CDR3 length equals 16 residues.

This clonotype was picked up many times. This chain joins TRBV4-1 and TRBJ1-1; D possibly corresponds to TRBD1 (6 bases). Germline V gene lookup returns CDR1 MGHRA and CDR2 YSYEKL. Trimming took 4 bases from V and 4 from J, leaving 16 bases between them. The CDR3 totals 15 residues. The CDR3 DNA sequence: TGCGCCAGCAGCCTTGCCCCGGGACAACTCACTGAAGCTTTCTTT. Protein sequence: CASSLAPGQLTEAFF.